This TCR beta chain was recorded in a study of human T cells and chemical hapten exposure. About the research overall: Patch tests containing 0.01% DPC, applied to the upper back, were read at 6 days. The patient population, which was mostly female, had alopecia areata, totalis or universalis.

TCRdb redid the calling of the RACE reads with MiXCR, one entry per CDR3 protein. The sample consists of fewer than 300,000 distinct CDR3 sequences, 7.5% to 9% of them appearing once. CDR3 size: 14 residues. Deletions cut 3 bases from V and 3 bases from J, with 10 bases between. The germline V gene has CDR1 SGHTA and CDR2 FQGNSA. Study-level findings and limits: While controls formed fewer of them, expanded TCRs formed significantly more large CDR3 similarity clusters.

Regarding time point: pre-sensitization, week 0. This sample's treatment: therapeutic diphenylcyclopropenone sensitization with weekly scalp DPC. Those who donated were patients with alopecia, 18 to 70 years of age, and suitable for DPC. Comment on this clonotype: Its specificity is unknown.

The chain joins TRBV7-2 to TRBJ2-3; D unresolved. The clonotype originates from a man younger than 35 with alopecia areata. Some clones in this sample may be carry-over from other donors' samples. Source: whole blood, taken in connection with sensitization to the hapten diphenylcyclopropenone (DPC). The CDR3 DNA reads TGTGCCAGCAGCTTCGATACGGTTACAGATACGCAGTATTTT. Its protein product is CASSFDTVTDTQYF.